Each of the 21 T cell receptor beta chains below was sequenced from the same sample in a study of shared clonotypes between healthy human individuals. TCRdb's copy holds only in-frame clones and misses some; the assay was immunoSEQ multiplex PCR. The data show some 2,500,000 clones, with 85% to 95% seen just once and roughly 0.34% held by the top ten. The sample was naive CD4+ T cells from PBMCs. Subset denoted: CD45RA+ positively selected. These receptors were taken from a man younger than 35 in good health. Some clones in this sample may be carry-over from other donors' samples.

The chain employs TRBV18 and TRBJ1-1, with a possible D match to TRBD1 (6 bases). CDR1 KGHSH and CDR2 LQKENI come from the germline V gene. V was pared by 3 bases and J by 2 bases, with 16 bases between. The CDR3 consists of 16 residues. For the CDR3, the DNA is TGTGCCAGCTCACCGAACTTGGGACACTTAAACACTGAAGCTTTCTTT. This encodes CASSPNLGHLNTEAFF.

Comment on this clone: Other DNA sequences in this specimen translate into the identical CDR3. The J gene is TRBJ2-7, the V gene TRBV5-1, with a tentative D call TRBD1 (5 bases). The V gene's germline CDR1 is SGHRS and CDR2 YFSETQ. V was clipped by 1 base and J by 0 bases, with 8 bases between them. The CDR3 extends over 14 amino acids. CDR3 amino acids: CASSLTGNSYEQYF. CDR3 bases: TGCGCCAGCAGCTTGACAGGAAACTCCTACGAGCAGTACTTC.

The chain links TRBV10-1 to TRBJ2-7; tentatively, D is TRBD1 or TRBD2 (5 bases each). The CDR3 is made up of 14 amino acids. Trimming cost V 0 bases and J 6 bases, with 12 bases left between them. Germline CDR1 reads WNHNN; CDR2 reads SYGVQD (reference sequence). CDR3 sequence reads: CASSESWAGTEQYF. In DNA, the CDR3 is TGCGCCAGCAGTGAGTCGTGGGCTGGGACCGAGCAGTACTTC.

The V and J genes are TRBV30 and TRBJ1-6; D ambiguous. Germline CDR1 and CDR2: GTSNPN and SVGIG (reference sequence). The CDR3 loop spans 18 amino acids. Trimming took off 3 bases at V and 0 bases at J, with 18 bases between the two ends. CDR3 DNA sequence: TGTGCCTGGAGGAGTGGTCAGTCGTTAAGCTCCTATAATTCACCCCTCCACTTT. Translation gives CAWRSGQSLSSYNSPLHF.

With regard to this clone: The same CDR3 can be traced to other DNA sequences in this sample. This chain uses TRBV9 with TRBJ2-2; D uncertain. Germline V gene lookup returns CDR1 SGDLS and CDR2 YYNGEE. This CDR3 is built from 13 residues. The V end lost 2 bases, the J end lost 4 bases, and 6 bases lay between the germline ends. The CDR3 DNA reads TGTGCCAGCAGCGTGACGGGCACCGGGGAGCTGTTTTTT. The encoded protein is CASSVTGTGELFF.

This rearrangement joins TRBV6-1 to TRBJ1-1; D may be TRBD1 (5 bases). V lost 2 bases and J lost 3, with 13 bases in between. CDR1 and CDR2 (germline): MNHNS, SASEGT. The CDR3 spans 15 residues. The CDR3 DNA is TGTGCCAGCAGTGAAATCCCAGGGAGGGACACTGAAGCTTTCTTT. Encoded protein: CASSEIPGRDTEAFF.

Remarks on this clone: In the same sample, other DNA sequences code for this CDR3. The V call is TRBV5-1, the J call TRBJ2-1; a possible D gene is TRBD1 (6 bases). Trimming removed 4 bases at V and 0 bases at J, with 14 bases between. Germline V lookup: CDR1 SGHRS, CDR2 YFSETQ. The CDR3 sequence is 16 residues long. Here the CDR3 DNA reads TGCGCCAGCAGCCCCCGGGACACCCCCTCCTACAATGAGCAGTTCTTC. Translating it yields CASSPRDTPSYNEQFF.

This chain's CDR3 is CATSSRTANYGYTF. Here the CDR3 DNA reads TGTGCCACCAGCAGCCGGACAGCTAACTATGGCTACACCTTC. The chain employs TRBV15 and TRBJ1-2; possible D gene TRBD1, 6 bases. Germline V gene sequence: CDR1 LNHNV, CDR2 YYDKDF (reference sequence). This CDR3 contains 14 residues. V lost 3 bases and J 0 bases, leaving 8 bases between the germline ends.

This rearrangement joins TRBV30 to TRBJ1-4, with 7 bases matching TRBD1. This CDR3 is 13 amino acids long. Germline V lookup: CDR1 GTSNPN, CDR2 SVGIG (reference sequence). V was pared by 2 bases and J by 8 bases, with 5 bases of the junction left unmatched. The CDR3 protein is CAWSRGGGEKLFF. The CDR3 DNA sequence: TGTGCCTGGAGTAGAGGGGGCGGAGAAAAACTGTTTTTT.

With respect to this clone: The sample carries other DNA sequences with the same CDR3. The V gene is TRBV5-1, the J gene TRBJ1-4; D is undetermined. V was trimmed by 1 base and J by 5 bases, leaving 6 bases between them. The CDR3 extends over 13 amino acids. CDR1 SGHRS and CDR2 YFSETQ come from the germline V gene. CDR3 DNA: TGCGCCAGCAGCTTGCAACCGAATGAAAAACTGTTTTTT. Translating gives CASSLQPNEKLFF.

This clone appeared once. The J gene is TRBJ1-1, the V gene TRBV7-2; no reliable D call. Per germline, CDR1 SGHTA and CDR2 FQGNSA. V dropped 1 base and J dropped 1 base, with 7 bases sitting between them. This CDR3 region has 14 residues. Here the CDR3 DNA reads TGTGCCAGCAGCTTAGAGCAGACGAACACTGAAGCTTTCTTT. It codes for CASSLEQTNTEAFF.

The chain recombines TRBV28 with TRBJ2-7, with D possibly TRBD1 on 5 matching bases. CDR3 length equals 13 residues. Germline CDR1 MDHEN, CDR2 SYDVKM. The V gene lost 7 bases and the J gene lost 2 bases, with 12 bases spanning the gap. The CDR3, as DNA: TGTGCCAGCACCTTCTTAGGGGCCTACGAGCAGTACTTC. Translated: CASTFLGAYEQYF.

The chain recombines TRBV7-9 with TRBJ2-1; 11 nucleotides align to TRBD2. With V trimmed by 6 bases and J by 9 bases, 13 bases remained unmatched. From germline, CDR1 is SEHNR and CDR2 FQNEAQ (reference sequence). This CDR3 spans 16 amino acids. DNA for the CDR3: TGTGCCAGCAGACCCCCGACTAGCGGGACGGCGGCTGAGCAGTTCTTC. Protein sequence: CASRPPTSGTAAEQFF.

The chain is built from TRBV9 and TRBJ1-1; no clear D. The CDR3 length is 14 residues. With 0 bases removed from V and 3 bases from J, the gap between germline ends came to 9 bases. Per germline, CDR1 SGDLS and CDR2 YYNGEE. CDR3 bases: TGTGCCAGCAGCGTAGTACAACGGGACACTGAAGCTTTCTTT. Its translation: CASSVVQRDTEAFF.

This clone showed up just once. This rearrangement joins TRBV27 to TRBJ1-1; tentatively, D is TRBD1 (5 bases). Germline CDR1 and CDR2: MNHEY and SMNVEV (reference sequence). The CDR3 sequence is 17 residues long. Trimming left V 0 bases short and J 4 bases short, with 18 bases between. The CDR3: CASSLSWRGVGATEAFF. The CDR3 coding sequence is TGTGCCAGCAGTTTATCTTGGCGAGGGGTCGGAGCCACTGAAGCTTTCTTT.

The chain is built from TRBV19 and TRBJ2-3, with 8 nucleotides matching TRBD1. CDR1 is LNHDA, CDR2 SQIVND, per germline (reference sequence). V lost 7 bases, J lost 4 bases, and 4 bases stayed unmatched. The CDR3 is 13 amino acids. In DNA, the CDR3 is TGTGCCAGTAAGTGGACAGGGTCAGATACGCAGTATTTT. Translating gives CASKWTGSDTQYF.

The chain employs TRBV7-9 and TRBJ2-2; D is ambiguous. V dropped 5 bases and J dropped 6 bases, with 19 bases sitting between them. CDR1 and CDR2 (germline): SEHNR, FQNEAQ (reference sequence). The CDR3 is 16 amino acids. The chain's CDR3 is CASSLRTPGGAGELFF. The CDR3 nucleotides read TGTGCCAGCAGCCTCCGGACGCCCGGTGGGGCCGGGGAGCTGTTTTTT.

V gene TRBV7-2 combines with J gene TRBJ1-5; TRBD1 agrees at 10 bases. V lost 5 bases and J lost 3; bases outside the gene matches: 7. Per the germline V gene, CDR1 is SGHTA and CDR2 is FQGNSA. The CDR3 is 16 amino acids. The CDR3 DNA reads as TGTGCCAGCAGCGACGCCGGGACAGGGGTCAATCAGCCCCAGCATTTT. It yields the protein CASSDAGTGVNQPQHF.

This sequence joins TRBV9 and TRBJ2-1; D unclear. The CDR3 runs 11 residues. The V gene lost 7 bases and the J gene lost 13 bases, with 15 bases spanning the gap. Germline V CDR1 and CDR2: SGDLS, YYNGEE. The CDR3 DNA follows: TGTGCCAGCGGCAATACGGGCGAACAGTTCTTC. It yields the protein CASGNTGEQFF. Together with reference TRBV9 and TRBJ2-1, the CDR3 gives the full variable domain: DSGVTQTPKHLITATGQRVTLRCSPRSGDLSVYWYQQSLDQGLQFLIQYYNGEERAKGNILERFSAQQFPDLHSELNLSSLELGDSALYFCASGNTGEQFFGPGTRLTVL.

The chain employs TRBV2 and TRBJ2-1; D assignment may be TRBD1 or TRBD2 (5 bases each). The ends were cut back, 6 bases at V and 6 bases at J, with 15 bases in the middle. The CDR3 consists of 14 residues. Germline CDR1 SNHLY, CDR2 FYNNEI. This chain's CDR3 is CASSPDEGSNEQFF. CDR3 bases: TGTGCCAGCAGCCCGGACGAGGGGTCCAATGAGCAGTTCTTC.

V and J are TRBV2 and TRBJ1-2, with TRBD1 identical over 8 bases. The germline V gene has CDR1 SNHLY and CDR2 FYNNEI. The CDR3 spans 16 residues. V trimming: 0 bases; J trimming: 4 bases; junction bases outside the gene matches: 7. The CDR3 sequence: CASSEAGQGALYGYTF. The CDR3 nucleotides are TGTGCCAGCAGTGAAGCGGGGCAGGGGGCCCTCTATGGCTACACCTTC.